A selection of T cell receptor beta chains follows, all from one sample in a study of T cell responses to AZD1222 COVID-19 vaccine. This table comes from immunoSEQ multiplex PCR, and its TCRdb copy is limited to in-frame clones, with some not included. The repertoire has 150,000 or so clones, 94% of them found once; the top ten carry approximately 5.5%. The sequencing here drew on peripheral blood, taken 28 days after the second AZD1222 dose. These receptors originate from an adult who received the AZD1222 COVID-19 vaccine. Both conserved end residues are part of each CDR3. Each record gives: clone size, V gene, J gene, CDR3 protein. Size is omitted from some rows. Given values are once, few, many or a class for expanded clones.

abundance: -; v_gene: TRBV4-3; j_gene: TRBJ2-1; CDR3aa: CASSQDWAKPNREQFF
abundance: -; v_gene: TRBV4-2; j_gene: TRBJ1-2; CDR3aa: CASSQSGTVGGYTF
abundance: -; v_gene: TRBV30; j_gene: TRBJ2-2; CDR3aa: CAWSVRWTGVTGELFF
abundance: -; v_gene: TRBV11-2; j_gene: TRBJ2-7; CDR3aa: CASSLDGGNRGLYEQYF
abundance: -; v_gene: TRBV6-5; j_gene: TRBJ2-5; CDR3aa: CASSHRGPQETQYF
abundance: -; v_gene: TRBV12-3/TRBV12-4; j_gene: TRBJ1-2; CDR3aa: CASSLGQGHGYTF
abundance: -; v_gene: TRBV5-1; j_gene: TRBJ2-6; CDR3aa: CASSSQGAAGANVLTF
abundance: -; v_gene: TRBV30; j_gene: TRBJ1-3; CDR3aa: CAWEGGLGNTIYF
abundance: -; v_gene: TRBV5-1; j_gene: TRBJ2-2; CDR3aa: CASSLLATGELFF
abundance: -; v_gene: TRBV6-2/TRBV6-3; j_gene: TRBJ2-1; CDR3aa: CASSYRDPGYNEQFF
abundance: -; v_gene: TRBV27; j_gene: TRBJ2-2; CDR3aa: CASSQGTGGTGELFF
abundance: -; v_gene: TRBV28; j_gene: TRBJ1-4; CDR3aa: CASSPPGDNEKLFF
abundance: -; v_gene: TRBV6-2/TRBV6-3; j_gene: TRBJ2-5; CDR3aa: CASSPRSLAGKQETQYF
abundance: -; v_gene: TRBV11-2; j_gene: TRBJ2-7; CDR3aa: CASSLRVADDEQYF
abundance: -; v_gene: TRBV28; j_gene: TRBJ2-1; CDR3aa: CASSLIGTGANEQFF
abundance: -; v_gene: TRBV2; j_gene: TRBJ2-7; CDR3aa: CASSVGQGSIYEQYF
abundance: -; v_gene: TRBV18; j_gene: TRBJ2-1; CDR3aa: CASSPRRQGALNEQFF
abundance: -; v_gene: TRBV18; j_gene: TRBJ2-1; CDR3aa: CASSPRGLAGSTYNEQFF
abundance: -; v_gene: TRBV2; j_gene: TRBJ2-7; CDR3aa: CASSAQGTYEQYF
abundance: -; v_gene: TRBV9; j_gene: TRBJ1-2; CDR3aa: CASSVDSFYGYTF
abundance: -; v_gene: TRBV5-3; j_gene: TRBJ2-7; CDR3aa: CARSLIRDRAQGFSYEQYF
abundance: -; v_gene: TRBV12-3/TRBV12-4; j_gene: TRBJ2-1; CDR3aa: CASSFSAYNEQFF
abundance: once; v_gene: TRBV14; j_gene: TRBJ2-3; CDR3aa: CASSDGLAGPLDTQYF
abundance: -; v_gene: TRBV3-1/TRBV3-2; j_gene: TRBJ1-2; CDR3aa: CASSYDRGFSGYTF
abundance: -; v_gene: TRBV6-4; j_gene: TRBJ1-2; CDR3aa: CASRPQSLNYGYTF
abundance: -; v_gene: TRBV30; j_gene: TRBJ2-7; CDR3aa: CAWSASAGNYEQYF
abundance: -; v_gene: TRBV29-1; j_gene: TRBJ1-1; CDR3aa: CSVRTGGTEAFF
abundance: -; v_gene: TRBV27; j_gene: TRBJ2-1; CDR3aa: CASSPFALPGREGEQFF
abundance: few; v_gene: TRBV6-5; j_gene: TRBJ1-5; CDR3aa: CASSSQGNQPQHF
abundance: -; v_gene: TRBV9; j_gene: TRBJ2-3; CDR3aa: CASSVEGSKTDTQYF
abundance: -; v_gene: TRBV5-6; j_gene: TRBJ2-7; CDR3aa: CASSLVGEQYF
abundance: -; v_gene: TRBV27; j_gene: TRBJ2-7; CDR3aa: CASSLSPTYSYEQYF
abundance: -; v_gene: TRBV30; j_gene: TRBJ1-1; CDR3aa: CAWSPAMNTEAFF
abundance: -; v_gene: TRBV9; j_gene: TRBJ1-2; CDR3aa: CASSVVSSVTGSMGGYTF
abundance: -; v_gene: TRBV3-1/TRBV3-2; j_gene: TRBJ1-2; CDR3aa: CASSQDFLTANYGYTF
abundance: -; v_gene: TRBV2; j_gene: TRBJ1-2; CDR3aa: CASRETPPVGRARYGYTF
abundance: -; v_gene: TRBV2; j_gene: TRBJ2-2; CDR3aa: CASRSRGTRTYSNTGELFF
abundance: -; v_gene: TRBV24-1; j_gene: TRBJ2-1; CDR3aa: CATSDLRGVAFF
abundance: -; v_gene: TRBV11-2; j_gene: TRBJ2-5; CDR3aa: CASSLVPRLAGYLETQYF
abundance: -; v_gene: TRBV5-6; j_gene: TRBJ2-2; CDR3aa: CASLSAGTGELFF
abundance: -; v_gene: TRBV2; j_gene: TRBJ1-5; CDR3aa: CASSENSNQPQHF
abundance: once; v_gene: TRBV30; j_gene: TRBJ1-1; CDR3aa: CAWSTWQAGEAFF
abundance: -; v_gene: TRBV4-3; j_gene: TRBJ2-7; CDR3aa: CASSQDLATSDYYEQYF
abundance: -; v_gene: TRBV19; j_gene: TRBJ2-1; CDR3aa: CASSIAGPYNEQFF
abundance: -; v_gene: TRBV18; j_gene: TRBJ2-1; CDR3aa: CASSPREHEQFF
abundance: -; v_gene: TRBV15; j_gene: TRBJ2-5; CDR3aa: CATSRDVLAYRGPKETQYF
abundance: -; v_gene: TRBV3-1/TRBV3-2; j_gene: TRBJ2-1; CDR3aa: CASSQLVRNEQFF
abundance: -; v_gene: TRBV6-6; j_gene: TRBJ1-4; CDR3aa: CASSPDYWTGGQSATNEKLFF
abundance: -; v_gene: TRBV12-3/TRBV12-4; j_gene: TRBJ2-2; CDR3aa: CASSEGPGELFF
abundance: -; v_gene: TRBV19; j_gene: TRBJ1-1; CDR3aa: CASSTGSTGLTEAFF
abundance: -; v_gene: TRBV10-3; j_gene: TRBJ1-5; CDR3aa: CAISDWKGPWPQHF
abundance: once; v_gene: TRBV5-4; j_gene: TRBJ1-2; CDR3aa: CASSLAGGMDGYTF